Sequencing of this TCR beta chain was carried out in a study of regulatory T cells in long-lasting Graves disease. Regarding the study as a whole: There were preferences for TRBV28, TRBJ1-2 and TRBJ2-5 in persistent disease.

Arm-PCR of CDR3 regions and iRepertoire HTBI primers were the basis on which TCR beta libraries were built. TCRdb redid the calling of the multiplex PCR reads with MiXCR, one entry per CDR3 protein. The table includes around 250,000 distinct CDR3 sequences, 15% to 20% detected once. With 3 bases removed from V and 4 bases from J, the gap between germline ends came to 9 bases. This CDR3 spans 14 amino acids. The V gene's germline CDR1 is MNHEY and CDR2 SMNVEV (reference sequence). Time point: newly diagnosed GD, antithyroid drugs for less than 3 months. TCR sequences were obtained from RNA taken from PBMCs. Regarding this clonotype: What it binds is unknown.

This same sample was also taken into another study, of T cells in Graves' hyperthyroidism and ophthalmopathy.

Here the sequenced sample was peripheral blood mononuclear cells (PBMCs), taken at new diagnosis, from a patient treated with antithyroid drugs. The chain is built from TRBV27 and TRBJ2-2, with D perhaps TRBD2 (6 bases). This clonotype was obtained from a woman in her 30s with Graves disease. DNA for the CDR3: TGTGCCAGCAGTTTTGCCGGGGGCACCGGGGAGCTGTTTTTT. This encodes CASSFAGGTGELFF.